This TCR beta chain was identified in a study of OX40 agonist ivuxolimab in advanced cancers. Turning to the study itself: Melanoma, hepatocellular carcinoma, head and neck or renal cell cancer occurred in dose-escalation patients. Of mixed ages from roughly 23 to 85 and averaging approximately 60 years, the group was approximately 80% male. General study results and limits: Certain nonresponding patients likewise had low normalized T-cell clonal expansion. CD8+ T cells were the subset that, on average, had more expanded clones than CD4+.

Of note for this clone: Its specificity is unknown. The junction and the germline gene differ at one end; a read error may be behind it.

Assay: immunoSEQ multiplex PCR; the TCRdb copy retains only in-frame clones and omits some. The data contain under 20,000 clones, about nine tenths of them singletons. The germline gives CDR1 SEHNR, CDR2 FQNEAQ (reference sequence). This CDR3 comprises 12 residues. The rearrangement joins TRBV7-9 to TRBJ1-3; TRBD1 might be the D (6 bases). Sequences were derived from CD4+ or CD8+ T cells sorted from blood, sampled in a trial of the OX40 agonist ivuxolimab. This sequence was found in an adult with an advanced solid tumor such as melanoma, head and neck, liver or kidney cancer. The DNA for the CDR3 is TGTGCCAGCAGCCTCGGACAGAATCAACCCCATTTT. It is translated as CASSLGQNQPHF. Filled out from reference TRBV7-9 and TRBJ1-3, the complete variable domain reads DTGVSQNPRHKITKRGQNVTFRCDPISEHNRLYWYRQTLGQGPEFLTYFQNEAQLEKSRLLSDRFSAERPKGSFSTLEIQRTEQGDSAMYLCASSLGQNQPHFGEGSWLTVV.